These 26 T cell receptor beta chains were all obtained from the same sample, sequenced in a study of PD-L1 blockade in urothelial cancer. TCRdb's table, derived via immunoSEQ multiplex PCR, lists solely in-frame clones and lacks some. The sample has under 40,000 clones, roughly 88% seen once. The sample here was PBMCs, taken around atezolizumab (anti-PD-L1) treatment. These receptors all come from a man in his 60s with urothelial cancer.

This rearrangement joins TRBV11-2 to TRBJ2-1, with D possibly being TRBD1 (6 bases). The CDR3 has 14 amino acids. Looked up from germline, CDR1 is SGHAT and CDR2 is FQNNGV. The ends were cut back, 0 bases at V and 8 bases at J, with 11 bases in the middle. CDR3 in amino acids: CASSLDRGLDEQFF. DNA for the CDR3: TGTGCCAGCAGCTTAGACAGGGGTCTCGATGAGCAGTTCTTC.

The chain links TRBV11-2 to TRBJ1-5, with a tentative D call TRBD1 (6 bases). The CDR3 is 13 residues long. Germline CDR1 SGHAT, CDR2 FQNNGV. Trimming pared 3 bases from V and 7 bases from J, leaving 10 bases between. The CDR3 nucleotides read TGTGCCAGCAGCTTCAGGGGTGAACAGCCCCAGCATTTT. Translation gives CASSFRGEQPQHF.

The chain combines TRBV5-1 with TRBJ2-5, with 9 nucleotides matching TRBD1. Trimming took 4 bases from V and 4 from J; bases not matched to a gene: 2. Germline CDR1 SGHRS, CDR2 YFSETQ. The CDR3 totals 13 residues. The CDR3 reads CASSGTGRETQYF. The CDR3 nucleotides read TGCGCCAGCAGCGGGACAGGGAGAGAGACCCAGTACTTC.

The chain is built from TRBV18 and TRBJ1-4; TRBD1 might be the D (5 bases). The germline V and J ends were trimmed by 3 bases and 16 bases, with 21 bases remaining between them. Germline CDR1 KGHSH, CDR2 LQKENI. The CDR3 is 14 residues long. The CDR3 region is CASSPGLGSPPGFF. In DNA, the CDR3 is TGTGCCAGCTCACCGGGACTGGGATCGCCGCCGGGGTTTTTT.

The chain is built from TRBV14 and TRBJ1-1, with D possibly matching TRBD1 (5 bases). The CDR3 covers 13 residues. V was pared by 1 base and J by 6 bases, with 9 bases between. Per the germline V gene, CDR1 is SGHDN and CDR2 is FVKESK. CDR3 loop: CASSQGGIAEAFF. The CDR3 DNA reads as TGTGCCAGCAGCCAAGGGGGCATTGCTGAAGCTTTCTTT.

The chain employs TRBV4-3 and TRBJ2-3, with D perhaps matching TRBD2 (6 bases). CDR1 LGHNA and CDR2 YSLEER come from the germline V gene. There are 16 residues in the CDR3. The germline V and J ends were trimmed by 5 bases and 2 bases, with 17 bases remaining between them. CDR3 region: CASSEFGGEITDTQYF. DNA for the CDR3: TGCGCCAGCAGCGAATTCGGCGGGGAGATCACAGATACGCAGTATTTT.

V and J are TRBV19 and TRBJ2-7; no firm D call. Trimming cost V 4 bases and J 0 bases, with 16 bases left between them. The CDR3 extends over 16 amino acids. Germline V lookup: CDR1 LNHDA, CDR2 SQIVND (reference sequence). CDR3 coding DNA: TGTGCCAGTAGTAGTCCAGCGACGAGGAGCTCCTACGAGCAGTACTTC. Protein: CASSSPATRSSYEQYF.

This chain connects TRBV30 to TRBJ2-5, with D unclear. This CDR3 comprises 13 residues. CDR1 GTSNPN and CDR2 SVGIG come from the germline V gene (reference sequence). V was trimmed by 3 bases and J by 3 bases, leaving 11 bases between them. The CDR3 DNA sequence: TGTGCCTGGAGCCCCCCTCAGAAAGAGACCCAGTACTTC. Translated, it gives CAWSPPQKETQYF.

This chain joins TRBV7-2 and TRBJ1-2; D not certain. The germline V and J ends were trimmed by 2 bases and 2 bases, with 9 bases remaining between them. The CDR3 totals 14 residues. Germline CDR1 SGHTA, CDR2 FQGNSA. CDR3 sequence (DNA): TGTGCCAGCAGCTTAAGACACACAAACTATGGCTACACCTTC. Translated, it gives CASSLRHTNYGYTF.

The rearrangement joins TRBV14 to TRBJ1-6; D gene ambiguous. Germline-derived CDR1 and CDR2 are SGHDN and FVKESK. The CDR3 consists of 14 residues. Trimming removed 6 bases at V and 9 bases at J, with 15 bases between. CDR3 in DNA: TGTGCCAGCAGTCACCTAGGTCGCACTTCACCCCTCCACTTT. It codes for CASSHLGRTSPLHF.

The V and J genes are TRBV7-6 and TRBJ1-3, with 9 positions matching TRBD1. CDR3 length: 16 residues. V shed 3 bases and J 0 bases; nucleotides not matched to a gene: 3. CDR1 and CDR2 from the germline V gene are SGHVS and FNYEAQ. CDR3 coding DNA: TGTGCCAGCAGCTTCGGGACAGGGAGCTCTGGAAACACCATATATTTT. This encodes CASSFGTGSSGNTIYF.

V and J are TRBV9 and TRBJ1-2; tentative D call: TRBD1 (6 bases). The CDR3 consists of 13 residues. Germline V lookup: CDR1 SGDLS, CDR2 YYNGEE. V was pared by 9 bases and J by 2 bases, with 14 bases between. The CDR3 is CATSRTENYGYTF. CDR3 nucleotides: TGTGCCACCTCCCGGACAGAGAACTATGGCTACACCTTC.

Written as DNA, the CDR3 is TGCAGCGCAGTGGGACAGGGCTTGAACACTGAAGCTTTCTTT. Translation gives CSAVGQGLNTEAFF. J is TRBJ1-1 and V is TRBV29-1, with 9 bases aligning to TRBD1. The V gene's germline CDR1 is SQVTM and CDR2 ANQGSEA. The CDR3 extends over 14 amino acids. Trimming removed 7 bases from V and 0 bases from J; junction bases left unmatched: 6. Complete variable domain (other parts from reference TRBV29-1 and TRBJ1-1): SAVISQKPSRDICQRGTSLTIQCQVDSQVTMMFWYRQQPGQSLTLIATANQGSEATYESGFVIDKFPISRPNLTFSTLTVSNMSPEDSSIYLCSAVGQGLNTEAFFGQGTRLTVV.

This chain uses TRBV7-3 with TRBJ1-1, with D tentatively TRBD1 (5 bases). Trimming took 2 bases from V and 5 from J, leaving 18 bases between them. Per the germline V gene, CDR1 is SGHTA and CDR2 is FQGTGA. The CDR3 has 16 amino acids. CDR3 residues: CASSLRGDGGVTEAFF. The CDR3 DNA sequence: TGTGCCAGCAGCTTACGGGGGGACGGGGGAGTTACTGAAGCTTTCTTT.

The rearrangement links TRBV28 to TRBJ2-1, with D hard to call. Trimming took off 7 bases at V and 3 bases at J, with 7 bases between the two ends. The CDR3 length is 12 residues. Germline V gene sequence: CDR1 MDHEN, CDR2 SYDVKM. CDR3 nucleotides: TGTGCCAGCAACGGCGGCTACAATGAGCAGTTCTTC. This gives the protein CASNGGYNEQFF. The complete variable domain, with remaining parts taken from reference TRBV28 and TRBJ2-1, reads DVKVTQSSRYLVKRTGEKVFLECVQDMDHENMFWYRQDPGLGLRLIYFSYDVKMKEKGDIPEGYSVSREKKERFSLILESASTNQTSMYLCASNGGYNEQFFGPGTRLTVL.

The chain recombines TRBV5-5 with TRBJ1-1; D is possibly TRBD1 (6 bases). The V and J ends lost 0 bases and 10 bases respectively, with 13 bases between them. From germline, CDR1 is SGHKS and CDR2 YYEKEE (reference sequence). There are 13 residues in the CDR3. The CDR3 spells CASSLDPSRGAFF. The CDR3 nucleotides are TGTGCCAGCAGCTTGGACCCAAGCAGGGGAGCTTTCTTT.

This sequence joins TRBV21-1 and TRBJ1-2; whether TRBD1, the table's D call, matches the DNA was not checked. TRBV21-1 is termed a pseudogene. This CDR3 comprises 14 residues. The CDR3: CASSKSGRVHGYTF. As DNA, the CDR3 is TGTGCCAGCAGCAAGTCGGGCAGGGTCCATGGCTACACCTTC.

The rearrangement uses TRBV18 and TRBJ2-2; 11 positions match TRBD1. Germline V CDR1 and CDR2: KGHSH, LQKENI. There are 18 residues in the CDR3. Trimming took 3 bases from V and 0 from J; bases not matched to a gene: 6. The CDR3 protein is CASSPRPGQGANTGELFF. For the CDR3, the DNA is TGTGCCAGCTCACCGCGACCGGGACAGGGGGCGAACACCGGGGAGCTGTTTTTT.

This clone was observed once. The chain couples TRBV9 to TRBJ1-3, with 7 bases identical to TRBD1. The V gene end was trimmed by 3 bases and the J gene end by 5 bases; junction bases not matched to a gene: 2. CDR3 length: 13 amino acids. CDR1 is SGDLS and CDR2 is YYNGEE in the germline V gene. Here the CDR3 DNA reads TGTGCCAGCAGCGCGGGACAGCGAAACACCATATATTTT. As protein: CASSAGQRNTIYF.

This clone occurred once. The chain is built from TRBV11-2 and TRBJ1-6, with 11 bases fitting TRBD1. Germline assignment: CDR1 SGHAT and CDR2 FQNNGV. Losses at the gene ends were 3 bases for V and 9 bases for J; bases not matched to a gene: 13. There are 18 residues in the CDR3. The CDR3 DNA reads TGTGCCAGCAGCTTTAATACTGGACAGGGGGCAACTGGTTCACCCCTCCACTTT. Translated, it gives CASSFNTGQGATGSPLHF. The variable domain in full, with the rest retrieved from reference TRBV11-2 and TRBJ1-6, is EAGVAQSPRYKIIEKRQSVAFWCNPISGHATLYWYQQILGQGPKLLIQFQNNGVVDDSQLPKDRFSAERLKGVDSTLKIQPAKLEDSAVYLCASSFNTGQGATGSPLHFGNGTRLTVT.

This clone was found a few times. The chain recombines TRBV7-9 with TRBJ2-7; D is unclear. Trimming removed 1 base from V and 4 bases from J, with 5 bases in between. The germline V gene encodes CDR1 SEHNR and CDR2 FQNEAQ (reference sequence). This CDR3 has 12 residues. CDR3 residues: CASSLGVYEQYF. CDR3 DNA: TGTGCCAGCAGCTTAGGCGTGTACGAGCAGTACTTC.

The gene calls are TRBV7-2 and TRBJ2-5; TRBD1 agrees at 8 bases. CDR1 is SGHTA, CDR2 FQGNSA, per germline. The length of the CDR3 is 15 residues. Losses at the gene ends were 2 bases for V and 2 bases for J; bases not matched to a gene: 4. The CDR3 DNA sequence: TGTGCCAGCAGCTTACGCAGGGGGCCACAAGAGACCCAGTACTTC. Its protein product is CASSLRRGPQETQYF.

This chain joins TRBV6-5 and TRBJ1-2; TRBD1 is a possible D gene (6 bases). This CDR3 has 11 residues. CDR1 MNHEY and CDR2 SVGAGI come from the germline V gene. Trimming removed 8 bases from V and 4 bases from J, with 8 bases in between. The CDR3 here is CASATGYGYTF. The DNA for the CDR3 is TGTGCCAGCGCGACAGGCTATGGCTACACCTTC.

The V call is TRBV30, the J call TRBJ2-1, with TRBD2 as a possible D gene (6 bases). V shed 2 bases and J shed 4 bases, with 12 bases lying between them. Germline CDR1 GTSNPN, CDR2 SVGIG (reference sequence). There are 14 residues in the CDR3. CDR3 loop: CAWSFWGDYNEQFF. The CDR3 nucleotides are TGTGCCTGGAGTTTTTGGGGGGATTACAATGAGCAGTTCTTC.

This clone has only one observation. CDR3 coding DNA: TGTGCCAGCAGCGTAGCTGCCGGGTTAGGAAACACCATATATTTT. Translating it yields CASSVAAGLGNTIYF. This chain uses TRBV9 with TRBJ1-3; no clear D gene. Germline CDR1 and CDR2: SGDLS and YYNGEE. The CDR3 covers 15 residues. Trimming cost V 0 bases and J 4 bases, with 11 bases left between them.

The V call is TRBV4-1, the J call TRBJ2-5; 10 nucleotides agree with TRBD2. The V gene's germline CDR1 is MGHRA and CDR2 YSYEKL. V lost 0 bases, J lost 3 bases, and 7 bases stayed unmatched. The CDR3 consists of 17 residues. The CDR3 loop reads CASSQERSSGGKETQYF. Written as DNA, the CDR3 is TGCGCCAGCAGCCAAGAGCGGTCTAGCGGGGGAAAAGAGACCCAGTACTTC.